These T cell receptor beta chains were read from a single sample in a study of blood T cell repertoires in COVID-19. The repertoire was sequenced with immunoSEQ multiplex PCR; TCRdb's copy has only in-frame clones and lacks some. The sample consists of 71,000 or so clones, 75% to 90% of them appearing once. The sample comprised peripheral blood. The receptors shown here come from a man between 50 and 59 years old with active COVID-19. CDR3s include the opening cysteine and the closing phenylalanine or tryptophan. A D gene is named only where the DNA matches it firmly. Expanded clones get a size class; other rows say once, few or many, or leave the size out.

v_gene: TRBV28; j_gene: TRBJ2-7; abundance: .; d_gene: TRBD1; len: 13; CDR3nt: TGTGCCAGCAGCCGACAGGGGAGGTACGAGCAGTACTTC; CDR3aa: CASSRQGRYEQYF
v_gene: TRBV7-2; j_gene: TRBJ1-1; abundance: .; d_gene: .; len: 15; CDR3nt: TGTGCCAGCAGCCCCCAGGGGTCTTCCCCCCTGGGGGCTTTCTTT; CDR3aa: CASSPQGSSPLGAFF
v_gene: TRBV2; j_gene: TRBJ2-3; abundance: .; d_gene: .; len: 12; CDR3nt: TGTGCCAGCAGTCAGAGCACAGATACGCAGTATTTT; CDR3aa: CASSQSTDTQYF
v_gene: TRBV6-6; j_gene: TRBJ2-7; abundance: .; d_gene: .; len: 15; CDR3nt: TGTGCCAGCAGGCAGGGGATCGGGATCCCATACGAGCAGTACTTC; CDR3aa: CASRQGIGIPYEQYF
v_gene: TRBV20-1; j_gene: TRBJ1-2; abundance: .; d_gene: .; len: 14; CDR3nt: TGCAGTGCTAGTTCTGGGGGCTCAAACTATGGCTACACCTTC; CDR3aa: CSASSGGSNYGYTF
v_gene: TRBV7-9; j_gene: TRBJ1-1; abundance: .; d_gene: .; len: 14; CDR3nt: TGTGCCAGCAGCCCCAACAGGGTCAACACTGAAGCTTTCTTT; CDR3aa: CASSPNRVNTEAFF
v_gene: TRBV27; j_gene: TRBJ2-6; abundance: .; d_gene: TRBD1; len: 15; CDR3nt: TGTGCCAGCAGTTACCAGGGGGTTGGGGCCAACGTCCTGACTTTC; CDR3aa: CASSYQGVGANVLTF
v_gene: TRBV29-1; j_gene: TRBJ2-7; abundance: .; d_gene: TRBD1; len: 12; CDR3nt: TGCAGCGTTGGTAGGGGGCAGAGCGAGCAGTACTTC; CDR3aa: CSVGRGQSEQYF
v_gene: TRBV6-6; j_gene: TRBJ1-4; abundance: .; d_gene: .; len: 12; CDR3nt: TGTGCCAGCCGTATCGGTAGTGAAAAACTGTTTTTT; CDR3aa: CASRIGSEKLFF
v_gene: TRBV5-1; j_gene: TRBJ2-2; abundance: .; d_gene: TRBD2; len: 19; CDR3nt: TGCGCCAGCAGCTTGGCCCTACGACTAGCGGGAGAAAGGACCGGGGAGCTGTTTTTT; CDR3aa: CASSLALRLAGERTGELFF
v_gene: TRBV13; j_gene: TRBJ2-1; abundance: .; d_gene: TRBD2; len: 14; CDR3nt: TGTGCCAGCAGCCCAGCGGGAGCGGGCAATGAGCAGTTCTTC; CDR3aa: CASSPAGAGNEQFF
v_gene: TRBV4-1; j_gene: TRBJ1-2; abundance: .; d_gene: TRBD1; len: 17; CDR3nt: TGCGCCAGCAGCCAAATGGACAGGCGAACGCCTAACTATGGCTACACCTTC; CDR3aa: CASSQMDRRTPNYGYTF
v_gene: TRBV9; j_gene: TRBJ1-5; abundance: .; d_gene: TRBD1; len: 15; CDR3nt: TGTGCCAGCAGCGTAGGGGACAGGGGCAATCAGCCCCAGCATTTT; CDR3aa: CASSVGDRGNQPQHF
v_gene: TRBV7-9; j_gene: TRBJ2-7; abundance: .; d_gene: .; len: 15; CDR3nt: TGTGCCAGCAGTTCCCACTTGACAACCCCGGGGGAGCAGTACTTC; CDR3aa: CASSSHLTTPGEQYF
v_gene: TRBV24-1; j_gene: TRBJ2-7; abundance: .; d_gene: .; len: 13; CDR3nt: TGTGCCACCAGTGACAGGGTTACCTACGAGCAGTACTTC; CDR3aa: CATSDRVTYEQYF
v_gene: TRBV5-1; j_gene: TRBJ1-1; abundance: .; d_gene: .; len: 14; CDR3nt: TGCGCCAGCACCCCTCACACCATGAACACTGAAGCTTTCTTT; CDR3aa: CASTPHTMNTEAFF
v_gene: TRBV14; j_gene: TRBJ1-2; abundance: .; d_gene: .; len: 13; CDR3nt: TGTGCCAGCAGCCAAGATTCGGTGGTAGGCTACACCTTC; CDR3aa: CASSQDSVVGYTF
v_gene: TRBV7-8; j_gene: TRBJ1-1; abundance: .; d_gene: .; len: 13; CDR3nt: TGTGCCAGCAGCTATGGCCGTAACACTGAAGCTTTCTTT; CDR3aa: CASSYGRNTEAFF
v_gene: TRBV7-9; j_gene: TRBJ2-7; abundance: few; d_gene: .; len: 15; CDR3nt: TGTGCCAGCAGCTTAACGAGAGGCAGTAACTACGAGCAGTACTTC; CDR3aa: CASSLTRGSNYEQYF
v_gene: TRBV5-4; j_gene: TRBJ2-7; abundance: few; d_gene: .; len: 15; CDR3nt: TGTGCCAGCAGCTTGGCCGGCAGGGGAACGGGCGAGCAGTACTTC; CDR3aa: CASSLAGRGTGEQYF
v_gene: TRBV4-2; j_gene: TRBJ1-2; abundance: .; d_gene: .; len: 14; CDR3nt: TGTGCCAGCAGCCAAGTAGGGGGGGACTATGGCTACACCTTC; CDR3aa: CASSQVGGDYGYTF
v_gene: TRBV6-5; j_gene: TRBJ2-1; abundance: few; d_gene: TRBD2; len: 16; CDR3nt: TGTGCCAGCAGTTCCCCCGGGACTAGCATCTACAATGAGCAGTTCTTC; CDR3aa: CASSSPGTSIYNEQFF
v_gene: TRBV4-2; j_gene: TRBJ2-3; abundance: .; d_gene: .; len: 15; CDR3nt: TGTGCCAGCAGCCAAGGCGGGGGCGTAGCAGATACGCAGTATTTT; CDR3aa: CASSQGGGVADTQYF
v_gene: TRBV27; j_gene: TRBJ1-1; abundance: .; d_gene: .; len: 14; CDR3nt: TGTGCCAGCAGCCCCCGGGACACTTACACTGAAGCTTTCTTT; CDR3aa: CASSPRDTYTEAFF
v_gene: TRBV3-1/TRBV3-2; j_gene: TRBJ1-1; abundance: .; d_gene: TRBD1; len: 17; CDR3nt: TGTGCCAGCAGCTCATGGGGGACAGGGGGGATGAACACTGAAGCTTTCTTT; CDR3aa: CASSSWGTGGMNTEAFF
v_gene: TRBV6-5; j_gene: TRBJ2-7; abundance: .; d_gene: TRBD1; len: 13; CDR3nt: TGTGCCAGCATCTCGGGACAGGGTTACGAGCAGTACTTC; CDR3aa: CASISGQGYEQYF
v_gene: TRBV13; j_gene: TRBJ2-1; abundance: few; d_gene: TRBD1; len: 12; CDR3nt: TGTGCCAGCAGCTTCAGGGGGAATGAGCAGTTCTTC; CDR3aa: CASSFRGNEQFF
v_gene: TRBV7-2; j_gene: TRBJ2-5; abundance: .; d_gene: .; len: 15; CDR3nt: TGTGCCAGCAGCCCGGGGTTGCGCTGGGGAGAGACCCAGTACTTC; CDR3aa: CASSPGLRWGETQYF
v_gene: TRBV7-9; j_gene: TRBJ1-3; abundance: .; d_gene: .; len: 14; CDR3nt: TGTGCCAGCAGCTTAGATACAGGGAAGCACACCATATATTTT; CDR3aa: CASSLDTGKHTIYF
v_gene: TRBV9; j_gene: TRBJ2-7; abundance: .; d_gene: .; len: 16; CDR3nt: TGTGCCAGCAGCCCTAGTAGACAGCCTACAACCTACGAGCAGTACTTC; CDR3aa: CASSPSRQPTTYEQYF
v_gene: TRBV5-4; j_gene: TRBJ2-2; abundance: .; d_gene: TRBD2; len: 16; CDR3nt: TGTGCCAGCAGCTTGGCTGCTAGCGGGGGGACCGGGGAGCTGTTTTTT; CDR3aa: CASSLAASGGTGELFF
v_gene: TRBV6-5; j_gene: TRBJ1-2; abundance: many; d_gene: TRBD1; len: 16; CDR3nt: TGTGCCAGCAGTTACTCGAGGACAGGGGGAGGCTATGGCTACACCTTC; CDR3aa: CASSYSRTGGGYGYTF
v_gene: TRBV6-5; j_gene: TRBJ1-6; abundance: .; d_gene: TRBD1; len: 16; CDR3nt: TGTGCCAGCAGTTACGAGACAGGGGGCTTAAATTCACCCCTCCACTTT; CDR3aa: CASSYETGGLNSPLHF
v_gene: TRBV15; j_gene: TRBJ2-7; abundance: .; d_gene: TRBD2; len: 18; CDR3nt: TGTGCCACCAGCAGAGGGGCTAAGACTAGCGGGAGCTCCTACGAGCAGTACTTC; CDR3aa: CATSRGAKTSGSSYEQYF
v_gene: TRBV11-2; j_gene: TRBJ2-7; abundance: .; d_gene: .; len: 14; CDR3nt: TGTGCCAGCAGCTTTAAGGACAGAACCTACGAGCAGTACTTC; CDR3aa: CASSFKDRTYEQYF